A single sample gave rise to the 29 T cell receptor beta chains below, sequenced in a study of metastatic and nonmetastatic thyroid tumors. TCRdb re-called clones via MiXCR from the PCR reads. The table includes some 31,000 clones, 3.5% to 5% detected once. Thyroid surgery had not been preceded by any treatment in any patient. The material sequenced was blood. The source of these receptors is a female donor with papillary thyroid cancer or a benign thyroid nodule (not recorded which). Some clones in this sample may be carry-over from other donors' samples.

This clone was picked up a small number of times. The germline gene is not matched at one end of the junction; a read error may be the cause. V and J are TRBV6-2 or TRBV6-3 and TRBJ1-2; 7 bases fit TRBD1. Germline CDR1 and CDR2: MNHEY and SVGEGT. CDR3 size: 14 residues. The CDR3 protein is CVSSYGQALFGYTF. For the CDR3, the DNA is TGTGTCAGCAGTTACGGACAGGCCCTCTTTGGCTACACCTTC.

The CDR3 protein is CATSDLVRSGELFF. Here the CDR3 DNA reads TGTGCCACCAGTGATTTGGTCCGTTCCGGGGAGCTGTTTTTT. The V gene is TRBV24-1, the J gene TRBJ2-2; D not resolved. This CDR3 is 14 amino acids long. The germline CDR1 and CDR2 sequences are KGHDR and SFDVKD. Trimming took off 0 bases at V and 6 bases at J, with 7 bases between the two ends.

A few counts support this clone. The gene calls are TRBV19 and TRBJ2-1; perhaps D is TRBD1 or TRBD2 (5 bases each). V lost 5 bases, J lost 0 bases, and 8 bases lay in between. The germline V gene has CDR1 LNHDA and CDR2 SQIVND (reference sequence). The CDR3 runs 14 residues. CDR3 in amino acids: CASSPGGSYNEQFF. CDR3 nucleotide sequence: TGTGCCAGTAGTCCTGGGGGCTCCTACAATGAGCAGTTCTTC. Using reference TRBV19 and TRBJ2-1 for the parts outside the CDR3, the full variable domain is DGGITQSPKYLFRKEGQNVTLSCEQNLNHDAMYWYRQDPGQGLRLIYYSQIVNDFQKGDIAEGYSVSREKKESFPLTVTSAQKNPTAFYLCASSPGGSYNEQFFGPGTRLTVL.

This clone was seen at least ten times. This chain connects TRBV11-1 to TRBJ2-2; D remains unclear. V gave up 3 bases and J gave up 4 bases, with 6 bases separating them. Germline V CDR1 and CDR2: SGHAT, FQDESV (reference sequence). The CDR3 contains 13 residues. The CDR3: CASSLWPTGELFF. The DNA for the CDR3 is TGTGCCAGCAGCTTGTGGCCCACCGGGGAGCTGTTTTTT.

This clone was seen at least ten times. The chain has TRBV7-3 and TRBJ2-7, with 9 bases lining up with TRBD2. With 0 bases clipped from V and 8 bases from J, the junction kept 8 bases outside the gene matches. Per the germline V gene, CDR1 is SGHTA and CDR2 is FQGTGA. The CDR3 consists of 15 residues. CDR3 sequence: CASSLTDSGRGKQYF. CDR3 in DNA: TGTGCCAGCAGCTTAACGGATAGCGGGAGAGGGAAGCAGTACTTC.

This clone was counted a few times. The V gene is TRBV6-2 or TRBV6-3, the J gene TRBJ1-6, with TRBD1 matching over 7 bases. CDR3 size: 14 residues. The germline V gene encodes CDR1 MNHEY and CDR2 SVGEGT. V trimming: 8 bases; J trimming: 7 bases; junction bases outside the gene matches: 8. The CDR3 loop reads CASRDRITNSPLHF. The CDR3 region has the DNA TGTGCCAGCCGGGACAGAATTACCAATTCACCCCTCCACTTT.

Within the sample, this clone is medium-sized. The chain has TRBV28 and TRBJ2-1; tentative D call: TRBD2 (5 bases). The V end lost 7 bases, the J end lost 8 bases, and 15 bases lay between the germline ends. The CDR3 extends over 13 amino acids. Germline V gene lookup returns CDR1 MDHEN and CDR2 SYDVKM. CDR3 nucleotide sequence: TGTGCCAGCATCTCCCAAATGGGAGATGAGCAGTTCTTC. As protein: CASISQMGDEQFF. Variable domain in full (rest from reference TRBV28 and TRBJ2-1): DVKVTQSSRYLVKRTGEKVFLECVQDMDHENMFWYRQDPGLGLRLIYFSYDVKMKEKGDIPEGYSVSREKKERFSLILESASTNQTSMYLCASISQMGDEQFFGPGTRLTVL.

The chain uses TRBV4-1 and TRBJ1-6; D is unclear. CDR3 length equals 14 residues. In germline, CDR1 is MGHRA, CDR2 YSYEKL. V was clipped by 3 bases and J by 7 bases, with 10 bases between them. The CDR3 region has the DNA TGCGCCAGCAGCCACGCACAGACCAATTCACCCCTCCACTTT. Translated: CASSHAQTNSPLHF.

This clone has a count of ten or more. The chain links TRBV10-3 to TRBJ1-1; tentatively, D is TRBD1 (6 bases). Trimming removed 2 bases from V and 8 bases from J, with 9 bases in between. This CDR3 region has 12 residues. Per germline, CDR1 ENHRY and CDR2 SYGVKD. The CDR3: CAISELTGEAFF. The CDR3 region has the DNA TGTGCCATCAGTGAGCTCACAGGGGAAGCTTTCTTT.

This clone was recorded many times. The chain combines TRBV20-1 with TRBJ2-7; the D gene is possibly TRBD1 (5 bases). The CDR3 sequence is 11 residues long. V lost 3 bases and J 10 bases, leaving 13 bases between the germline ends. Germline CDR1 is DFQATT and CDR2 is SNEGSKA (reference sequence). Written as DNA, the CDR3 is TGCAGTGCTAGTGGTCAGGGTATCCAGTACTTC. As protein: CSASGQGIQYF.

This clone is medium-sized (0.01 to 0.1%) in the sample. The chain combines TRBV27 with TRBJ1-2; 8 bases are a match to TRBD1. V shed 5 bases and J 7 bases; nucleotides not matched to a gene: 12. Looked up from germline, CDR1 is MNHEY and CDR2 is SMNVEV (reference sequence). The CDR3 extends over 15 amino acids. The CDR3 sequence: CASSASGGAIFGYTF. CDR3 coding DNA: TGTGCCAGCAGTGCATCAGGGGGCGCTATATTTGGCTACACCTTC.

In its sample, this clone was seen many times. The chain joins TRBV10-3 to TRBJ2-7; 8 bases map to TRBD1. V shed 5 bases, J shed 0 bases, and the junction held 12 bases outside the gene matches. The germline gives CDR1 ENHRY, CDR2 SYGVKD. This CDR3 region has 17 residues. The CDR3 DNA reads TGTGCCATCAGTCCAGGTACAGGGGGGCCCGTCTCCTACGAGCAGTACTTC. It specifies CAISPGTGGPVSYEQYF.

This clone came up many times. The chain carries TRBV11-2 and TRBJ1-3; 12 bases are a match to TRBD1. Losses at the gene ends were 6 bases for V and 7 bases for J; bases not matched to a gene: 4. Germline V lookup: CDR1 SGHAT, CDR2 FQNNGV. CDR3 length equals 14 residues. This CDR3 is CASRGQGAMNTIYF. The CDR3, as DNA: TGTGCCAGCAGGGGACAGGGGGCTATGAACACCATATATTTT. The entire variable domain, with the rest obtained from reference TRBV11-2 and TRBJ1-3, is as follows: EAGVAQSPRYKIIEKRQSVAFWCNPISGHATLYWYQQILGQGPKLLIQFQNNGVVDDSQLPKDRFSAERLKGVDSTLKIQPAKLEDSAVYLCASRGQGAMNTIYFGEGSWLTVV.

This clone has at least ten counts. J is TRBJ2-3 and V is TRBV29-1; D uncertain. There are 14 residues in the CDR3. Germline CDR1 reads SQVTM; CDR2 reads ANQGSEA. Trimming left V 3 bases short and J 6 bases short, with 16 bases between. CDR3 amino acids: CSVELRAGWDTQYF. CDR3 in DNA: TGCAGCGTTGAGCTCCGCGCAGGATGGGATACGCAGTATTTT.

At least ten counts were recorded for this clone. CDR3 nucleotide sequence: TGTGCCAGCAGCTTAGTATACGGAGCTGGAAACACCATATATTTT. This codes for CASSLVYGAGNTIYF. The V and J genes are TRBV7-9 and TRBJ1-3; D remains unclear. V lost 1 base and J lost 2, with 9 bases in between. This CDR3 is 15 amino acids long. The germline V gene has CDR1 SEHNR and CDR2 FQNEAQ (reference sequence).

This clone was found many times. This chain joins TRBV18 and TRBJ1-2; D uncertain. Germline CDR1 KGHSH, CDR2 LQKENI. V lost 3 bases to trimming and J lost 0 bases, with 8 bases between them. The CDR3 has 14 residues. The CDR3 DNA reads TGTGCCAGCTCACCGGACGTAGCTAACTATGGCTACACCTTC. It is translated as CASSPDVANYGYTF.

This clone was observed many times. One junction end disagrees with the germline gene, perhaps due to a read error. V is TRBV4-1 and J is TRBJ1-2, with TRBD1 as a possible D gene (6 bases). The CDR3 totals 14 residues. Germline V CDR1 and CDR2: MGHRA, YSYEKL. DNA of the CDR3: TGCGCCGGCAGCCCAATCACAGGGAGCTATGGCTACACCTTC. The encoded protein is CAGSPITGSYGYTF.

This clone has just a few counts. The junction differs from germline at one of its ends, possibly a read error. The genes are TRBV3-1 and TRBJ2-3, with TRBD2 matching 9 bases. Per germline, CDR1 LGHDT and CDR2 YNNKEL (reference sequence). The CDR3 totals 16 residues. CDR3: CANSQAPSGVRDTQYF. Written as DNA, the CDR3 is TGTGCCAACAGCCAAGCTCCTAGCGGGGTAAGGGATACGCAGTATTTT.

This clone was counted only a few times. One end of the junction varies from germline; a read error may be responsible. The gene calls are TRBV15 and TRBJ2-7, with TRBD2 matching over 10 bases. The CDR3 contains 14 residues. Germline CDR1 is LNHNV and CDR2 is YYDKDF (reference sequence). DNA of the CDR3: TGTGCCACCAGCATAGCGCTAGCGGGGGACGAGCACTACTTC. Translated: CATSIALAGDEHYF. The whole variable domain, remainder taken from reference TRBV15 and TRBJ2-7, is DAMVIQNPRYQVTQFGKPVTLSCSQTLNHNVMYWYQQKSSQAPKLLFHYYDKDFNNEADTPDNFQSRRPNTSFCFLDIRSPGLGDTAMYLCATSIALAGDEHYFGPGTRLTVT.

This clone showed up many times. The J gene is TRBJ2-1, the V gene TRBV9; D gene ambiguous. CDR3 length: 12 residues. Between the trimmed V and J ends, which lost 0 bases and 4 bases, there was a span of 2 bases. Looked up from germline, CDR1 is SGDLS and CDR2 is YYNGEE. CDR3 region: CASSVDYNEQFF. Written as DNA, the CDR3 is TGTGCCAGCAGCGTAGATTACAATGAGCAGTTCTTC.

This clone was seen only a few times. The chain uses TRBV5-4 and TRBJ2-1; D gene ambiguous. CDR1 SGHNT and CDR2 YYREEE come from the germline V gene (reference sequence). V lost 4 bases to trimming and J lost 7 bases, with 9 bases between them. There are 12 residues in the CDR3. The CDR3 DNA is TGTGCCAGCAGCAGTGAACAAAATGAGCAGTTCTTC. This translates into CASSSEQNEQFF.

The chain has TRBV28 and TRBJ2-3; D tentatively fits TRBD1 or TRBD2 (5 bases each). The CDR3 is made up of 20 amino acids. Germline loops: CDR1 MDHEN, CDR2 SYDVKM. Trimming took off 7 bases at V and 6 bases at J, with 35 bases between the two ends. CDR3 sequence: CASKKDPPGRASEGTDTQYF. The DNA of the CDR3 is TGTGCCAGCAAAAAAGATCCCCCAGGGCGGGCCTCGGAAGGGACGGATACGCAGTATTTT.

This clone is medium-sized within its sample. V is TRBV27 and J is TRBJ2-7; the match to TRBD1 covers 12 bases. J lost 7 bases, V lost 6 bases, and 7 bases had no gene match. The CDR3 contains 14 residues. Germline V CDR1 and CDR2: MNHEY, SMNVEV (reference sequence). This chain's CDR3 is CASSLGQGAFEQYF. DNA for the CDR3: TGTGCCAGCAGCCTGGGACAGGGGGCGTTTGAGCAGTACTTC.

The chain has TRBV10-2 and TRBJ2-7; D call uncertain. The CDR3 spans 14 residues. With 6 bases removed from V and 0 bases from J, the gap between germline ends came to 12 bases. Germline V lookup: CDR1 WSHSY, CDR2 SAAADI. CDR3 region: CASSRYRISYEQYF. The CDR3 nucleotides read TGCGCCAGCAGCCGGTATAGGATCTCCTACGAGCAGTACTTC.

In its sample, this clone was seen a few times. This chain uses TRBV6-1 with TRBJ2-3; 7 nucleotides agree with TRBD2. The V segment lost 6 bases and the J segment 4 bases; nucleotides outside the gene matches: 7. The CDR3 has 14 residues. The germline CDR1 and CDR2 sequences are MNHNS and SASEGT. Written as DNA, the CDR3 is TGTGCCAGCAGGCGGGGGAGGCGCGCAGATACGCAGTATTTT. Translating it yields CASRRGRRADTQYF.

This clone was seen a handful of times. The chain links TRBV27 to TRBJ1-6; D remains unclear. V lost 6 bases to trimming and J lost 6 bases, with 6 bases between them. Germline V gene data show CDR1 as MNHEY and CDR2 as SMNVEV (reference sequence). This CDR3 is 12 amino acids long. The CDR3 loop reads CASSRGNSPLHF. DNA of the CDR3: TGTGCCAGCAGCCGGGGTAATTCACCCCTCCACTTT.

This clone was found many times. The chain carries TRBV14 and TRBJ2-1; 7 bases are a match to TRBD1. CDR1 is SGHDN, CDR2 FVKESK, per germline. The ends lost 4 bases at V and 13 bases at J; junction bases unmatched: 10. This CDR3 is built from 13 residues. The DNA for the CDR3 is TGTGCCAGCAGCCGTACAGGGGTAGAGAGTCAGTTCTTC. Protein: CASSRTGVESQFF.

With regard to this clone: A junction end diverges from the germline sequence, so it may reflect a read error. The chain recombines TRBV20-1 with TRBJ2-5; 8 bases align to TRBD2. CDR1 is DFQATT, CDR2 SNEGSKA, per germline (reference sequence). The CDR3 is 13 amino acids. DNA of the CDR3: TGCAGTGCTCGGGAGGGCGGGACCGAGACCCAATACTTC. This sequence encodes CSAREGGTETQYF.

In this sample, this clone turned up a few times. This rearrangement joins TRBV6-1 to TRBJ1-2; TRBD1 matches at 9 bases. The germline V gene has CDR1 MNHNS and CDR2 SASEGT. The CDR3 has 15 amino acids. The trim removed 6 bases at V and 4 bases at J, leaving 9 bases unmatched. CDR3 sequence (DNA): TGTGCCAGCAGCTCGGACAGGGGCAAAGCCTATGGCTACACCTTC. This sequence encodes CASSSDRGKAYGYTF.